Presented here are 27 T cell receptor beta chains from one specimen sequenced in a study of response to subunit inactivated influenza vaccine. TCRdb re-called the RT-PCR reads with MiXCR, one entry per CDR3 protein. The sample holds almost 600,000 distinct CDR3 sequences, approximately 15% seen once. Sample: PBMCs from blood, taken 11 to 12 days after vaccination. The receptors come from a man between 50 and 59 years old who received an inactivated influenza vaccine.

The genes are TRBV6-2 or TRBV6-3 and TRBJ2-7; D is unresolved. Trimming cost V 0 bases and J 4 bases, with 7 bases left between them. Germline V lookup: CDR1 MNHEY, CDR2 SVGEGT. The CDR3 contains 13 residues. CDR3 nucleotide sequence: TGTGCCAGCAGTTACTCGTCGCAATACGAGCAGTACTTC. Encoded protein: CASSYSSQYEQYF.

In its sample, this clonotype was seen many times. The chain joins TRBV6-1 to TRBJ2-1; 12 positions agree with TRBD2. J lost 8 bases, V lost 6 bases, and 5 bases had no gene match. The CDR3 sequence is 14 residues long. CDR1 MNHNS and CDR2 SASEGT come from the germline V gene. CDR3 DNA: TGTGCCAGCAGCCTAGCGGGAGGGCCTGATGAGCAGTTCTTC. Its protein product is CASSLAGGPDEQFF.

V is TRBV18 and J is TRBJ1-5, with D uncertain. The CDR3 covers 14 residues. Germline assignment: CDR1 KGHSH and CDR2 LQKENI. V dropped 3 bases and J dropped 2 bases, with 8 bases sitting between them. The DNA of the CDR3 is TGTGCCAGCTCACCGGCGAGAGGCAATCAGCCCCAGCATTTT. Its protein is CASSPARGNQPQHF.

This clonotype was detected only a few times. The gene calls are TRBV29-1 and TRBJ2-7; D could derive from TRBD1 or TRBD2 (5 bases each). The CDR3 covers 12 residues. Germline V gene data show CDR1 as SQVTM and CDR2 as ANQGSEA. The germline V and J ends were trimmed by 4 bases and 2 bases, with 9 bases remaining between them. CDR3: CSVGDGTYEQYF. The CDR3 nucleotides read TGCAGCGTTGGGGACGGGACCTACGAGCAGTACTTC.

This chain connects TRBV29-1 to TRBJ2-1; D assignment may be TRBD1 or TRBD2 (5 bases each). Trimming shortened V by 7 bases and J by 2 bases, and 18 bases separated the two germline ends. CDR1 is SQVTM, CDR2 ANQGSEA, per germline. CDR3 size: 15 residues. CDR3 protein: CSARDGQETYNEQFF. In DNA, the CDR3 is TGCAGCGCCAGGGACGGGCAGGAGACCTACAATGAGCAGTTCTTC.

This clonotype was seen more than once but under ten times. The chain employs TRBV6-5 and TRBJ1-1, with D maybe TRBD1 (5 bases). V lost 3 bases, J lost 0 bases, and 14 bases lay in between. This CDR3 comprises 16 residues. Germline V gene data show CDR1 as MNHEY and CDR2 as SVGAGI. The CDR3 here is CASSYSYRGVNTEAFF. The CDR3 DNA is TGTGCCAGCAGTTATTCCTACCGAGGGGTGAACACTGAAGCTTTCTTT.

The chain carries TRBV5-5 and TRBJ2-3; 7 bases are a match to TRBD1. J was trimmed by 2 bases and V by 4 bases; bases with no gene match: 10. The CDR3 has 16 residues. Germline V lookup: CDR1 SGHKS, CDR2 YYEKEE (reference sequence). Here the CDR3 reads CASSTGTAGVTDTQYF. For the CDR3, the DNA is TGTGCCAGCAGCACCGGGACAGCTGGGGTCACAGATACGCAGTATTTT.

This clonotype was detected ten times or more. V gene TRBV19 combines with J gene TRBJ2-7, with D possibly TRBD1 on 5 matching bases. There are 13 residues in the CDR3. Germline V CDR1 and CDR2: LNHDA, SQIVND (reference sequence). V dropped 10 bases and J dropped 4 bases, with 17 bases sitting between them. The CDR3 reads CATPQTEPYEQYF. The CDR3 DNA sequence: TGTGCCACCCCCCAGACAGAGCCGTACGAGCAGTACTTC.

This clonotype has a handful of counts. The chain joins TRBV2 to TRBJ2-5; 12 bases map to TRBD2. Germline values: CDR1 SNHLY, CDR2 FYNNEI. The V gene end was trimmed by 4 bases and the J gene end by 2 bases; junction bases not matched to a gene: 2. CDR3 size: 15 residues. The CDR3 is CASSGTSGVQETQYF. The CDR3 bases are TGTGCCAGCAGTGGGACTAGCGGGGTTCAAGAGACCCAGTACTTC. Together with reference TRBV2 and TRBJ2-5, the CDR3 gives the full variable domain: EPEVTQTPSHQVTQMGQEVILRCVPISNHLYFYWYRQILGQKVEFLVSFYNNEISEKSEIFDDQFSVERPDGSNFTLKIRSTKLEDSAMYFCASSGTSGVQETQYFGPGTRLLVL.

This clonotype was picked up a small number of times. CDR3 amino acids: CASSQDWKRPSYEQYF. The DNA of the CDR3 is TGTGCCAGCAGCCAAGATTGGAAGCGGCCCTCCTACGAGCAGTACTTC. This chain uses TRBV4-2 with TRBJ2-7; tentative D call: TRBD2 (5 bases). Trimming took 0 bases from V and 0 from J, leaving 12 bases between them. The germline V gene encodes CDR1 LGHNA and CDR2 YNFKEQ. The CDR3 consists of 16 residues.

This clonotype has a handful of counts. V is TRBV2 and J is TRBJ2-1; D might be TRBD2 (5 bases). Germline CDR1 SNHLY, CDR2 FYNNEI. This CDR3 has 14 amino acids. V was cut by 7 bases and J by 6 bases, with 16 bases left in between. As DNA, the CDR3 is TGTGCCAGCAATCGGAGGACCTCTGGCAATGAGCAGTTCTTC. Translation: CASNRRTSGNEQFF.

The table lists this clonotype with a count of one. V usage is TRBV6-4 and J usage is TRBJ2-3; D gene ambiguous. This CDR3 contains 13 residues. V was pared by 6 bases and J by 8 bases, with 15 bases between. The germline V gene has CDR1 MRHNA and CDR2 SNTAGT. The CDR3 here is CASSQEVTATQYF. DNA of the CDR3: TGTGCCAGCAGCCAAGAGGTGACCGCTACGCAGTATTTT.

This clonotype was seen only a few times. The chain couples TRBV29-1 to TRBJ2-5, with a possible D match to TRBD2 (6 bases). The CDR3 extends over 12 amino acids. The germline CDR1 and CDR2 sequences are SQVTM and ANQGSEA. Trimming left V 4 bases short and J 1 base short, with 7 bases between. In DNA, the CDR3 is TGCAGCGTTGGGGACTTCCAAGAGACCCAGTACTTC. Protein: CSVGDFQETQYF.

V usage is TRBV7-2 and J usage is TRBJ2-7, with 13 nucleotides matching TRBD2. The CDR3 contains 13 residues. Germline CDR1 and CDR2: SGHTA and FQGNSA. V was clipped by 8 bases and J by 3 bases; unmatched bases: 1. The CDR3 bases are TGTGCCAGCCGACTAGCGGGAGGCTACGAGCAGTACTTC. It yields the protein CASRLAGGYEQYF.

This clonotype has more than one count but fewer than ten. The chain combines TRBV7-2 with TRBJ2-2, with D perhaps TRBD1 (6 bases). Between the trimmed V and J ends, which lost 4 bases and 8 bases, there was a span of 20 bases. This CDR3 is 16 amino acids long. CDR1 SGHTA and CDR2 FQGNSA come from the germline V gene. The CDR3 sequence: CASSSFSGTLGGELFF. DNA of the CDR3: TGTGCCAGCAGCTCGTTCTCCGGGACATTGGGAGGGGAGCTGTTTTTT.

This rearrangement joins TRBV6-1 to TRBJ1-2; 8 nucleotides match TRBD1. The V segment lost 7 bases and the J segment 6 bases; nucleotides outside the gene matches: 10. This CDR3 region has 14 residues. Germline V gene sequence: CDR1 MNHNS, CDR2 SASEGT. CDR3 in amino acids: CASTGLQGAHGYTF. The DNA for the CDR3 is TGTGCCAGCACTGGACTTCAGGGGGCCCATGGCTACACCTTC.

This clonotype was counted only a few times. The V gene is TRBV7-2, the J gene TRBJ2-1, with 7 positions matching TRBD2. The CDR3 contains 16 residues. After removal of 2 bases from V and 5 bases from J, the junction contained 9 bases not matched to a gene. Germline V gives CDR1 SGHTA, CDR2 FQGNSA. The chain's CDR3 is CASSLFVRGNDNEQFF. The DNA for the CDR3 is TGTGCCAGCAGCTTATTCGTGCGGGGGAACGACAATGAGCAGTTCTTC.

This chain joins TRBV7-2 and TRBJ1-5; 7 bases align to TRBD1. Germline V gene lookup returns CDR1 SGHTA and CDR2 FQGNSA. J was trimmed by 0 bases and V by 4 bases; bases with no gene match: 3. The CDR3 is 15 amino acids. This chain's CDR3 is CASSWTGISNQPQHF. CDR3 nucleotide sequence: TGTGCCAGCAGCTGGACAGGTATTAGCAATCAGCCCCAGCATTTT.

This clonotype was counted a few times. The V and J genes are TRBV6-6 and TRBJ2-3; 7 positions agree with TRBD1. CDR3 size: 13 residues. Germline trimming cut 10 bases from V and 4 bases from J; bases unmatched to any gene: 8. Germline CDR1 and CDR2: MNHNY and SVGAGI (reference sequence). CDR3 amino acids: CATKRDSSDTQYF. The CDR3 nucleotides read TGTGCCACCAAACGGGACAGCTCAGATACGCAGTATTTT.

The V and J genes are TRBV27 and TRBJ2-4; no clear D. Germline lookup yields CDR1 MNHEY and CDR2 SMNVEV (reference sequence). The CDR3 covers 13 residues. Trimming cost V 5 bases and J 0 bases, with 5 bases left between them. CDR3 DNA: TGTGCCAGCAGTCCTATAGCCAAAAACATTCAGTACTTC. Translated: CASSPIAKNIQYF.

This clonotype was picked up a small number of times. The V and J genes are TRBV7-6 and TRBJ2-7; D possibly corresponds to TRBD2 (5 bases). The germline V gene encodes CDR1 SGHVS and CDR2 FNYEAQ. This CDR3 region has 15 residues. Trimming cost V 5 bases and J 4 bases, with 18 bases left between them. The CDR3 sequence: CASSPSALVTYEQYF. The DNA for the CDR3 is TGTGCCAGCAGCCCCTCGGCACTAGTCACTTACGAGCAGTACTTC.

In DNA form, the CDR3 reads TGTGCCAGCAGTTACCCCCACCTTCCGCCTCGTGATACGCAGTATTTT. This encodes CASSYPHLPPRDTQYF. The rearrangement links TRBV6-2 or TRBV6-3 to TRBJ2-3; D gene uncertain. CDR3 length: 16 amino acids. The germline V and J ends were trimmed by 2 bases and 6 bases, with 18 bases remaining between them. Germline CDR1 and CDR2: MNHEY and SVGEGT.

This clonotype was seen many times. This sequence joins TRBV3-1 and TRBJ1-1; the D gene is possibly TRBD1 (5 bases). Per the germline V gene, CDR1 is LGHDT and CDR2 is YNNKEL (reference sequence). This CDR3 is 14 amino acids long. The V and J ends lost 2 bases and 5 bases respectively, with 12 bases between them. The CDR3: CASSQSETGTEAFF. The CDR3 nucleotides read TGTGCCAGCAGCCAATCCGAAACAGGAACTGAAGCTTTCTTT.

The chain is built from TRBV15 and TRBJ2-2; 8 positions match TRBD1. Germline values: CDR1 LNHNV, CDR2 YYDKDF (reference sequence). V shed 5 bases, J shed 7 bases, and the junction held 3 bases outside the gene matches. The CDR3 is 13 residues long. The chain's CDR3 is CATSLTGDGELFF. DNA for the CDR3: TGTGCCACCAGCCTGACAGGGGACGGGGAGCTGTTTTTT.

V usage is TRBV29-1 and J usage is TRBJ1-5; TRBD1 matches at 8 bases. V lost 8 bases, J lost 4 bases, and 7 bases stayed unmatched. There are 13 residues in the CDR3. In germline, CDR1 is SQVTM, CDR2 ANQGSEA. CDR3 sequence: CSTSQGGNQPQHF. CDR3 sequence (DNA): TGCAGCACCTCACAGGGGGGAAATCAGCCCCAGCATTTT.

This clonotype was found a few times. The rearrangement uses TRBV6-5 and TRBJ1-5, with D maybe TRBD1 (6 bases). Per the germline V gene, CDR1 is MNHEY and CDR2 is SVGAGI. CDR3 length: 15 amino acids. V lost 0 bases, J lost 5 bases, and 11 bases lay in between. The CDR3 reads CASSYSPQGYQPQHF. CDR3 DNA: TGTGCCAGCAGTTACTCCCCTCAGGGGTATCAGCCCCAGCATTTT.

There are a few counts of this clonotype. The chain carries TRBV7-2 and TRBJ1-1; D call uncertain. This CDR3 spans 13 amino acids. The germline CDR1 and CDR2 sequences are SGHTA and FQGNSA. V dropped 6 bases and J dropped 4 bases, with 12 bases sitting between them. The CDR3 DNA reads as TGTGCCAGCAGGATGCGAGGCCCCACTGAAGCTTTCTTT. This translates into CASRMRGPTEAFF.